Sequencing of this TCR beta chain was carried out in a study of cytotoxic CD8 clonotypes in ibrutinib-treated CLL. Method: immunoSEQ multiplex PCR; TCRdb's copy keeps in-frame clones and lacks some. This table holds about 140,000 clones, more than 75% found once. Germline CDR1 reads ENHRY; CDR2 reads SYGVKD. V was shortened by 6 bases and J by 4 bases, with 11 bases between the two germline ends. This CDR3 contains 13 residues. Specimen: PBMCs, collected after 36 months of ibrutinib treatment. This sequence originates from a human donor with chronic lymphocytic leukemia. V and J are TRBV10-3 and TRBJ2-3; D perhaps matches TRBD1 (5 bases). The CDR3 DNA is TGTGCCATCAGGACGCAGGGTGCAGATACGCAGTATTTT. Translation: CAIRTQGADTQYF.